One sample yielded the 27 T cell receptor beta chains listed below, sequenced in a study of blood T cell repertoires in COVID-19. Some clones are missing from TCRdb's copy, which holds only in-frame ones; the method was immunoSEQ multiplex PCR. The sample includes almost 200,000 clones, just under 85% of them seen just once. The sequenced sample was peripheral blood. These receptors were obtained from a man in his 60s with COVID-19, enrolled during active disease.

The CDR3 spells CASSSQTGNYGYTF. The CDR3 DNA reads as TGCGCCAGCAGCTCCCAAACAGGAAACTATGGCTACACCTTC. The V and J genes are TRBV5-1 and TRBJ1-2; TRBD1 is a possible D gene (5 bases). Germline V gene sequence: CDR1 SGHRS, CDR2 YFSETQ. The CDR3 has 14 residues. Trimming left V 3 bases short and J 2 bases short, with 11 bases between.

CDR3 in amino acids: CSVGPRLVQETQYF. The CDR3 coding sequence is TGCAGCGTTGGCCCCAGACTAGTCCAAGAGACCCAGTACTTC. V is TRBV29-1 and J is TRBJ2-5; a weak D match, TRBD2 (6 bases). Germline CDR1 SQVTM, CDR2 ANQGSEA. The CDR3 covers 14 residues. V was shortened by 4 bases and J by 1 base, with 13 bases between the two germline ends. Full variable domain (missing parts from reference TRBV29-1 and TRBJ2-5): SAVISQKPSRDICQRGTSLTIQCQVDSQVTMMFWYRQQPGQSLTLIATANQGSEATYESGFVIDKFPISRPNLTFSTLTVSNMSPEDSSIYLCSVGPRLVQETQYFGPGTRLLVL.

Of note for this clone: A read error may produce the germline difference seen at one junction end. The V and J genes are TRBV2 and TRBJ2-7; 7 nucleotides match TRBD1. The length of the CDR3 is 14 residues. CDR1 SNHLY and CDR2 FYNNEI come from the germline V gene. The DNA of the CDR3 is TGTGCCAGCAGCGCCAGACAGGGCTCCCACGAGCAGTACTTC. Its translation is CASSARQGSHEQYF.

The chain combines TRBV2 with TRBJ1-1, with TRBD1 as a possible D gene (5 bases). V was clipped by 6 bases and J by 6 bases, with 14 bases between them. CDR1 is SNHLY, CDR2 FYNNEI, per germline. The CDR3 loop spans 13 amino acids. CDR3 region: CASRDDSVAEAFF. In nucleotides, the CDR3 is TGTGCCAGCAGAGATGACAGTGTGGCTGAAGCTTTCTTT.

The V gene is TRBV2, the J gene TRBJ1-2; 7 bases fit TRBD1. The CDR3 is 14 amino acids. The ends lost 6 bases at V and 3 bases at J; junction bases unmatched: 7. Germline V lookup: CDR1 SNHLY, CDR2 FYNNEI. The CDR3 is CASRGQTLYYGYTF. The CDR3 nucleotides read TGTGCCAGCAGGGGACAGACTCTATACTATGGCTACACCTTC.

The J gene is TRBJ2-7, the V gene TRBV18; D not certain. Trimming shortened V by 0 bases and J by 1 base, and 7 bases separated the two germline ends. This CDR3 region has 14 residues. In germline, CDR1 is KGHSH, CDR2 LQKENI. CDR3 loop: CASSPPVGSYEQYF. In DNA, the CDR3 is TGTGCCAGCTCACCACCGGTCGGGTCCTACGAGCAGTACTTC.

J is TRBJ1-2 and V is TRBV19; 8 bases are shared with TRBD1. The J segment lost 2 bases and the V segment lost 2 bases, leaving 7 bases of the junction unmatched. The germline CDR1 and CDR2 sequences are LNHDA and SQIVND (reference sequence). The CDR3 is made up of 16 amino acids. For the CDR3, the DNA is TGTGCCAGTAGTATAATCGGGACAGGCGGCAACTATGGCTACACCTTC. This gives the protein CASSIIGTGGNYGYTF. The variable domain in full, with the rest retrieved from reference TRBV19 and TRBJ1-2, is DGGITQSPKYLFRKEGQNVTLSCEQNLNHDAMYWYRQDPGQGLRLIYYSQIVNDFQKGDIAEGYSVSREKKESFPLTVTSAQKNPTAFYLCASSIIGTGGNYGYTFGSGTRLTVV.

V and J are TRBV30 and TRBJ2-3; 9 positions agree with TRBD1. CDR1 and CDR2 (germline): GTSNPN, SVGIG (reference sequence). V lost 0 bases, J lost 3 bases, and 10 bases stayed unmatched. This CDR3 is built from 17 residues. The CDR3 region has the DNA TGTGCCTGGAGTGTACGGTTGGGGACAGGGTGGACAGATACGCAGTATTTT. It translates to CAWSVRLGTGWTDTQYF.

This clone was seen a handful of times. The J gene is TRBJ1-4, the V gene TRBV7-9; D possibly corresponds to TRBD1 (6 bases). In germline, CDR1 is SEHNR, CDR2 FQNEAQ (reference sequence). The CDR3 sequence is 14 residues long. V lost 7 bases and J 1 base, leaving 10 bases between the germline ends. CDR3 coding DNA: TGTGCCAGCACCCAACAGGGAACTAATGAAAAACTGTTTTTT. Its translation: CASTQQGTNEKLFF.

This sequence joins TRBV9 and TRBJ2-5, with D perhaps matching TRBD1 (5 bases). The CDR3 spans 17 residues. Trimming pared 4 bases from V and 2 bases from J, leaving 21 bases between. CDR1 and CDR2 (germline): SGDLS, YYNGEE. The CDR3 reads CASSTNSLGLEQETQYF. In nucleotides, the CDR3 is TGTGCCAGCAGCACAAACAGCCTGGGGCTCGAGCAAGAGACCCAGTACTTC.

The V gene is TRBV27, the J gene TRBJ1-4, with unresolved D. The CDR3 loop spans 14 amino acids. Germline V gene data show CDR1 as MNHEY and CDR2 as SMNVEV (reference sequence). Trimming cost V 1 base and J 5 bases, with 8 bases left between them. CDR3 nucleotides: TGTGCCAGCAGTTTATTAGGCAGGAATGAAAAACTGTTTTTT. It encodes CASSLLGRNEKLFF.

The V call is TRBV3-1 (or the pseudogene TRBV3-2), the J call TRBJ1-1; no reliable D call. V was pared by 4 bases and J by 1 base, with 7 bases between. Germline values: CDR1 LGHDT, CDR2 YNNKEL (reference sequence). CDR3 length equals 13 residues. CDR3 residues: CASSRTKNTEAFF. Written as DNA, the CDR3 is TGTGCCAGCAGCCGCACAAAGAACACTGAAGCTTTCTTT.

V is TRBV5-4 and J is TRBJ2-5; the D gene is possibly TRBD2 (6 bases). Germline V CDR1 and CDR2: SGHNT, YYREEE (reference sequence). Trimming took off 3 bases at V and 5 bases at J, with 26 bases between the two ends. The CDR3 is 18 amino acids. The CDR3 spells CASSSFFGPSGRRETQYF. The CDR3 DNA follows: TGTGCCAGCAGCTCTTTTTTTGGCCCTTCCGGGAGACGGGAGACCCAGTACTTC.

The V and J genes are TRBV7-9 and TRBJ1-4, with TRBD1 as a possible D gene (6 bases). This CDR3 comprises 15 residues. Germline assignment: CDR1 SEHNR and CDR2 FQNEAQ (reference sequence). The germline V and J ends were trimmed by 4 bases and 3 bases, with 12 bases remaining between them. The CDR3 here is CASSSGQSPNEKLFF. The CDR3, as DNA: TGTGCCAGCAGCTCTGGACAGTCCCCTAATGAAAAACTGTTTTTT.

The CDR3 DNA sequence: TGTGCCAGCAGCGTGCCCGGGACAGCGCCCGAGCAGTACTTC. This sequence encodes CASSVPGTAPEQYF. This rearrangement joins TRBV7-9 to TRBJ2-7; 7 nucleotides agree with TRBD1. This CDR3 comprises 14 residues. Germline CDR1 is SEHNR and CDR2 is FQNEAQ (reference sequence). V lost 5 bases and J lost 6; bases outside the gene matches: 10.

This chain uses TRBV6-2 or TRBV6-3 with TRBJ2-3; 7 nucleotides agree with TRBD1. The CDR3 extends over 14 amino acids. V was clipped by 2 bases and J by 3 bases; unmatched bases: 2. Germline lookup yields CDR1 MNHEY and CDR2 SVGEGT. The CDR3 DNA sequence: TGTGCCAGCAGTTACCGGGACAGAACAGATACGCAGTATTTT. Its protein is CASSYRDRTDTQYF.

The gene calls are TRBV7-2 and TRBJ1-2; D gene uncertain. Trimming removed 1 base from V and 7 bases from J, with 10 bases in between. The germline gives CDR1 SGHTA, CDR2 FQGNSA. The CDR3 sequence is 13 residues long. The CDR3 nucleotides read TGTGCCAGCAGCTTAGAAGGTCGGAGTGGCTACACCTTC. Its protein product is CASSLEGRSGYTF.

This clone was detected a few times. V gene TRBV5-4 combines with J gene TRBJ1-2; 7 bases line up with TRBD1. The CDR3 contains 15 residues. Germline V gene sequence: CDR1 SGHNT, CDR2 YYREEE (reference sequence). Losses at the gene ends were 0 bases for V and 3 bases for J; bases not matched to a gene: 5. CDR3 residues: CASSLGGRGDYGYTF. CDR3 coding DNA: TGTGCCAGCAGCTTGGGTGGCAGGGGGGACTATGGCTACACCTTC.

The CDR3 nucleotides are TGTGCCAGCAGTCCGACTAGCGGGATAACAGATACGCAGTATTTT. Translating gives CASSPTSGITDTQYF. V is TRBV27 and J is TRBJ2-3; TRBD2 aligns across 11 bases. From germline, CDR1 is MNHEY and CDR2 SMNVEV (reference sequence). V was pared by 5 bases and J by 3 bases, with 4 bases of the junction left unmatched. The CDR3 spans 15 residues.

CDR3 residues: CASSFGSETNEQYF. The CDR3 coding sequence is TGTGCCAGCAGCTTCGGCAGCGAAACTAATGAGCAGTACTTC. The V call is TRBV7-9, the J call TRBJ2-7; D call uncertain. This CDR3 has 14 amino acids. Trimming shortened V by 3 bases and J by 7 bases, and 16 bases separated the two germline ends. Germline V lookup: CDR1 SEHNR, CDR2 FQNEAQ (reference sequence). Using reference TRBV7-9 and TRBJ2-7 for the parts outside the CDR3, the full variable domain is DTGVSQNPRHKITKRGQNVTFRCDPISEHNRLYWYRQTLGQGPEFLTYFQNEAQLEKSRLLSDRFSAERPKGSFSTLEIQRTEQGDSAMYLCASSFGSETNEQYFGPGTRLTVT.

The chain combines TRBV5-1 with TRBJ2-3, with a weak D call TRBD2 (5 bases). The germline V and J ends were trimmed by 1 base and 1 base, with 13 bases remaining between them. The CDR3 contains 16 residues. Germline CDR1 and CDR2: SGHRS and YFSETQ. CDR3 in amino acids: CASSLHPARGTDTQYF. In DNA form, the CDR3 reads TGCGCCAGCAGCTTGCACCCAGCGAGGGGCACAGATACGCAGTATTTT.

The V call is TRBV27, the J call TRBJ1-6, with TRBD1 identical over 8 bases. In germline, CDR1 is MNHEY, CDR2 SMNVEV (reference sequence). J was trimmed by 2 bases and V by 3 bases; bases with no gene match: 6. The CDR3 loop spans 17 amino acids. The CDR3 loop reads CASSLEAGGPYNSPLHF. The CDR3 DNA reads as TGTGCCAGCAGTTTGGAGGCAGGGGGCCCCTATAATTCACCCCTCCACTTT.

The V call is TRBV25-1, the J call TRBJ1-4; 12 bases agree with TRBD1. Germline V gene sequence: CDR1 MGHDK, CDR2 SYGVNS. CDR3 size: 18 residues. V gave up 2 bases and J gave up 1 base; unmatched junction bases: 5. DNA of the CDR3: TGTGCCAGCAGTGAACCTGGGACAGGGGGCGTAACTAATGAAAAACTGTTTTTT. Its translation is CASSEPGTGGVTNEKLFF.

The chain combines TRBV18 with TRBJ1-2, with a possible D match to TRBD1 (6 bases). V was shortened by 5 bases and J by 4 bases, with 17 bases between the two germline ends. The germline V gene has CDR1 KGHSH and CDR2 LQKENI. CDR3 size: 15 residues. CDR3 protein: CASSFGQTNFYGYTF. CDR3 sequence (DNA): TGTGCCAGCTCATTCGGACAGACAAACTTCTATGGCTACACCTTC.

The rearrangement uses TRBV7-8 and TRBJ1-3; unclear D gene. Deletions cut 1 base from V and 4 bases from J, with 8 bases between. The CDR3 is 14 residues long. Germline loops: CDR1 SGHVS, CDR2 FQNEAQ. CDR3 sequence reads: CASSLGRTGNTIYF. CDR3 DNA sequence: TGTGCCAGCAGCTTAGGCAGAACCGGAAACACCATATATTTT.

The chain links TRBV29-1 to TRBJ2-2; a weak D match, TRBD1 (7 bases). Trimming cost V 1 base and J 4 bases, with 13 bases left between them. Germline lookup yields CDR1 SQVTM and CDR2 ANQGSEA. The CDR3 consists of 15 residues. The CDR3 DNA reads TGCAGCGTTGAAGCCTCAGGGGGGACCACCGGGGAGCTGTTTTTT. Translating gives CSVEASGGTTGELFF.

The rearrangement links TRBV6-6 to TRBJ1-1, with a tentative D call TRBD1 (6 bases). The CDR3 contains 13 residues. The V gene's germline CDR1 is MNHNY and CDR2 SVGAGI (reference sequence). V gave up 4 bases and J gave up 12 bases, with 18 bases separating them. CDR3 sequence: CASSSSEGGSSFF. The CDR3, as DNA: TGTGCCAGCAGTTCCTCGGAGGGGGGGAGCTCTTTCTTT.